Listed here are 29 T cell receptor beta chains from one sample, sequenced in a study of regulatory T cells in long-lasting Graves disease. Time point meaning: persistent/refractory GD, antithyroid drugs over 5 years with positive TRAb. With RNA extracted from PBMCs as input, the TCR library was made. Through Arm-PCR of CDR3 regions and iRepertoire HTBI primers, TCR beta libraries were built. TCRdb used MiXCR to reprocess the multiplex PCR reads, holding one entry per CDR3 protein. This repertoire shows 400,000 to 500,000 distinct CDR3 sequences, roughly 23% found once; its top ten account for around 13%. Sequenced here: peripheral blood mononuclear cells (PBMCs), sampled when the disease was refractory, from a patient treated with antithyroid drugs. These receptors were obtained from a female donor with Graves disease.

This clonotype was seen only a few times. The rearrangement uses TRBV30 and TRBJ2-4; tentatively, D is TRBD2 (5 bases). The CDR3 sequence is 14 residues long. The germline V gene encodes CDR1 GTSNPN and CDR2 SVGIG (reference sequence). The V and J ends lost 0 bases and 6 bases respectively, with 12 bases between them. The CDR3 protein is CAWSVRRSGNIQYF. The CDR3 DNA reads as TGTGCCTGGAGTGTACGGAGGAGTGGAAACATTCAGTACTTC.

This clonotype was counted only a few times. V and J are TRBV20-1 and TRBJ2-7, with unresolved D. CDR1 is DFQATT and CDR2 is SNEGSKA in the germline V gene (reference sequence). V was clipped by 0 bases and J by 2 bases, with 11 bases between them. CDR3 length equals 14 residues. This CDR3 is CSARDLDRPYEQYF. The CDR3, as DNA: TGCAGTGCTAGAGATTTGGACCGACCCTACGAGCAGTACTTC.

This clonotype has a handful of counts. V and J are TRBV20-1 and TRBJ1-1; D unclear. From germline, CDR1 is DFQATT and CDR2 SNEGSKA (reference sequence). V lost 0 bases to trimming and J lost 7 bases, with 12 bases between them. This CDR3 has 13 amino acids. CDR3 protein: CSARDLVKDEAFF. The CDR3 DNA reads TGCAGTGCTAGAGATCTTGTGAAGGATGAAGCTTTCTTT.

This clonotype has a handful of counts. A junction boundary mismatches the germline segment, possibly from a read error. This chain uses TRBV2 with TRBJ2-6, with a possible D match to TRBD1 (6 bases). The CDR3 contains 13 residues. Germline V gene data show CDR1 as SNHLY and CDR2 as FYNNEI. The CDR3 sequence is CAGHGTPASSSSF. CDR3 bases: TGTGCCGGCCACGGGACACCGGCATCAAGTAGTTCTTTC. The whole variable domain, filled in from reference TRBV2 and TRBJ2-6, reads EPEVTQTPSHQVTQMGQEVILRCVPISNHLYFYWYRQILGQKVEFLVSFYNNEISEKSEIFDDQFSVERPDGSNFTLKIRSTKLEDSAMYFCAGHGTPASSSSFGAGSRLTVL.

This clonotype was recorded a few times. The chain joins TRBV6-1 to TRBJ1-4; 7 bases are shared with TRBD1. Germline assignment: CDR1 MNHNS and CDR2 SASEGT. Trimming took 6 bases from V and 8 from J; bases not matched to a gene: 12. The CDR3 totals 15 residues. The CDR3 region is CASSPSDRAREKLFF. The CDR3 bases are TGTGCCAGCAGCCCCTCAGACAGGGCCAGGGAAAAACTGTTTTTT.

In this sample, this clonotype turned up many times. The chain couples TRBV20-1 to TRBJ1-1; no definite D call. The CDR3 totals 14 residues. Germline values: CDR1 DFQATT, CDR2 SNEGSKA (reference sequence). Between the trimmed V and J ends, which lost 7 bases and 0 bases, there was a span of 15 bases. As DNA, the CDR3 is TGCAGTGTTCCGGGAGGGATTCTGAACACTGAAGCTTTCTTT. It translates to CSVPGGILNTEAFF.

The chain has TRBV28 and TRBJ2-7, with D perhaps TRBD1 or TRBD2 (5 bases each). CDR1 and CDR2 (germline): MDHEN, SYDVKM. The V end lost 5 bases, the J end lost 3 bases, and 14 bases lay between the germline ends. There are 14 residues in the CDR3. Written as DNA, the CDR3 is TGTGCCAGCAGTACCGCCGGGGACGTCTACGAGCAGTACTTC. It encodes CASSTAGDVYEQYF.

This clonotype was recorded many times. The genes are TRBV12-3 or TRBV12-4 and TRBJ1-1; D remains ambiguous. The germline V and J ends were trimmed by 4 bases and 4 bases, with 10 bases remaining between them. CDR3 length: 13 amino acids. The CDR3 sequence: CASSWRTFTEAFF. CDR3 coding DNA: TGTGCCAGCAGTTGGCGGACCTTCACTGAAGCTTTCTTT.

The rearrangement joins TRBV12-3 or TRBV12-4 to TRBJ2-1; 8 bases agree with TRBD1. The CDR3 loop spans 13 amino acids. V gave up 5 bases and J gave up 6 bases; unmatched junction bases: 3. The CDR3 nucleotides read TGTGCCAGCAGTCGACAGGGGTTCAATGAGCAGTTCTTC. Protein product: CASSRQGFNEQFF.

The J gene is TRBJ2-7, the V gene TRBV4-1; possible D gene TRBD2, 7 bases. V shed 5 bases and J shed 3 bases, with 17 bases lying between them. In germline, CDR1 is MGHRA, CDR2 YSYEKL. This CDR3 spans 15 amino acids. The CDR3 spells CASSWFTGRVYEQYF. DNA of the CDR3: TGCGCCAGCAGCTGGTTTACAGGGAGGGTCTACGAGCAGTACTTC.

This clonotype has only a few counts. The V and J genes are TRBV9 and TRBJ1-1; 7 bases are shared with TRBD1. Trimming cost V 3 bases and J 7 bases; bases outside gene matches: 9. Germline CDR1 is SGDLS and CDR2 is YYNGEE. The length of the CDR3 is 14 residues. In DNA form, the CDR3 reads TGTGCCAGCAGCGGTCGACAGGGTCGGGATGAAGCTTTCTTT. It specifies CASSGRQGRDEAFF.

This clonotype has only a few counts. The rearrangement links TRBV19 to TRBJ1-5, with 8 nucleotides matching TRBD1. Germline assignment: CDR1 LNHDA and CDR2 SQIVND (reference sequence). The ends lost 4 bases at V and 3 bases at J; junction bases unmatched: 11. This CDR3 is built from 17 residues. As DNA, the CDR3 is TGTGCCAGTAGTAGCCAGCCGGGACAGGTGAACAATCAGCCCCAGCATTTT. Its translation: CASSSQPGQVNNQPQHF.

This clonotype occurred many times. This chain joins TRBV28 and TRBJ2-7, with TRBD1 matching over 7 bases. Trimming cost V 3 bases and J 3 bases; bases outside gene matches: 2. The CDR3 consists of 13 residues. Germline V gene sequence: CDR1 MDHEN, CDR2 SYDVKM. The CDR3 protein is CASSFYRGYEQYF. The DNA of the CDR3 is TGTGCCAGCAGTTTTTACAGGGGCTACGAGCAGTACTTC.

V gene TRBV7-9 combines with J gene TRBJ1-2; 7 bases match TRBD1. Germline V gives CDR1 SEHNR, CDR2 FQNEAQ (reference sequence). This CDR3 contains 11 residues. Trimming removed 7 bases from V and 10 bases from J; junction bases left unmatched: 6. The DNA for the CDR3 is TGTGCCAGCACCCAGGGGGGGGACTACACCTTC. Its translation is CASTQGGDYTF. Using reference TRBV7-9 and TRBJ1-2 for the parts outside the CDR3, the full variable domain is DTGVSQNPRHKITKRGQNVTFRCDPISEHNRLYWYRQTLGQGPEFLTYFQNEAQLEKSRLLSDRFSAERPKGSFSTLEIQRTEQGDSAMYLCASTQGGDYTFGSGTRLTVV.

The table lists this clonotype with many counts. The rearrangement links TRBV2 to TRBJ2-5; D gene ambiguous. The CDR3 runs to 14 residues. V was clipped by 2 bases and J by 0 bases, with 7 bases between them. In germline, CDR1 is SNHLY, CDR2 FYNNEI. The CDR3, as DNA: TGTGCCAGCAGTGAACTACGGAACCAAGAGACCCAGTACTTC. It is translated as CASSELRNQETQYF. Using reference TRBV2 and TRBJ2-5 for the parts outside the CDR3, the full variable domain is EPEVTQTPSHQVTQMGQEVILRCVPISNHLYFYWYRQILGQKVEFLVSFYNNEISEKSEIFDDQFSVERPDGSNFTLKIRSTKLEDSAMYFCASSELRNQETQYFGPGTRLLVL.

This chain joins TRBV29-1 and TRBJ1-2; D is undetermined. This CDR3 contains 12 residues. Germline assignment: CDR1 SQVTM and CDR2 ANQGSEA. V gave up 3 bases and J gave up 9 bases, with 14 bases separating them. The CDR3 nucleotides are TGCAGCGTTGATGACAATTCCCTACGCTACACCTTC. Protein: CSVDDNSLRYTF. The whole variable domain, filled in from reference TRBV29-1 and TRBJ1-2, reads SAVISQKPSRDICQRGTSLTIQCQVDSQVTMMFWYRQQPGQSLTLIATANQGSEATYESGFVIDKFPISRPNLTFSTLTVSNMSPEDSSIYLCSVDDNSLRYTFGSGTRLTVV.

This clonotype occurred many times. The gene calls are TRBV20-1 and TRBJ2-5; TRBD1 matches at 10 bases. CDR3 length: 16 residues. V lost 1 base to trimming and J lost 2 bases; unmatched junction nucleotides: 7. The V gene's germline CDR1 is DFQATT and CDR2 SNEGSKA (reference sequence). The CDR3 loop reads CSARVPSDRGQETQYF. In nucleotides, the CDR3 is TGCAGTGCTAGAGTTCCCTCGGACAGGGGGCAAGAGACCCAGTACTTC.

The chain links TRBV2 to TRBJ2-6; D is uncertain. CDR1 is SNHLY, CDR2 FYNNEI, per germline. Trimming shortened V by 4 bases and J by 2 bases, and 6 bases separated the two germline ends. This CDR3 spans 14 amino acids. CDR3 DNA: TGTGCCAGCAGTGCAACAGCTGGGGCCAACGTCCTGACTTTC. Its translation: CASSATAGANVLTF. The whole variable domain, remainder taken from reference TRBV2 and TRBJ2-6, is EPEVTQTPSHQVTQMGQEVILRCVPISNHLYFYWYRQILGQKVEFLVSFYNNEISEKSEIFDDQFSVERPDGSNFTLKIRSTKLEDSAMYFCASSATAGANVLTFGAGSRLTVL.

V and J are TRBV7-9 and TRBJ2-1; 8 bases line up with TRBD2. CDR3 length: 19 amino acids. Germline CDR1 is SEHNR and CDR2 is FQNEAQ (reference sequence). Trimming took 2 bases from V and 0 from J; bases not matched to a gene: 12. The CDR3 protein is CASSLSSRGAGVSYNEQFF. DNA of the CDR3: TGTGCCAGCAGCTTAAGTAGCCGGGGAGCGGGGGTCTCCTACAATGAGCAGTTCTTC.

This clonotype has a count of ten or more. V usage is TRBV12-3 or TRBV12-4 and J usage is TRBJ1-2; D remains unclear. Trimming removed 4 bases from V and 4 bases from J, with 13 bases in between. This CDR3 comprises 14 residues. CDR3 loop: CASSSTGAPYGYTF. DNA of the CDR3: TGTGCCAGCAGTTCGACGGGAGCGCCCTATGGCTACACCTTC.

The chain has TRBV25-1 and TRBJ2-1, with D hard to call. V shed 7 bases and J shed 7 bases, with 14 bases lying between them. Germline CDR1 reads MGHDK; CDR2 reads SYGVNS. The CDR3 sequence is 13 residues long. CDR3 sequence reads: CASMREVWNEQFF. For the CDR3, the DNA is TGTGCCAGCATGAGAGAGGTCTGGAATGAGCAGTTCTTC.

In its sample, this clonotype was seen many times. The gene calls are TRBV11-1 and TRBJ2-7; D tentatively fits TRBD1 or TRBD2 (7 bases each). V was cut by 5 bases and J by 5 bases, with 19 bases left in between. The germline V gene encodes CDR1 SGHAT and CDR2 FQDESV (reference sequence). This CDR3 is built from 15 residues. CDR3 coding DNA: TGTGCCAGCAGCGCCGCGCAGGGGGGGTTCGACGAGCAGTACTTC. It is translated as CASSAAQGGFDEQYF.

The chain combines TRBV6-1 with TRBJ1-2; D perhaps matches TRBD1 (5 bases). The CDR3 runs to 15 residues. Trimming stripped 8 bases from V and 5 bases from J, with 21 bases between. Germline V gene data show CDR1 as MNHNS and CDR2 as SASEGT. The CDR3 is CASGQPGAMPYGYTF. CDR3 bases: TGTGCCAGCGGTCAACCCGGGGCCATGCCATATGGCTACACCTTC.

This clonotype showed up many times. V is TRBV20-1 and J is TRBJ2-2; D remains ambiguous. V lost 6 bases to trimming and J lost 3 bases, with 8 bases between them. CDR1 and CDR2 from the germline V gene are DFQATT and SNEGSKA (reference sequence). This CDR3 comprises 12 residues. The DNA of the CDR3 is TGCAGTGCATTGGCATACACCGGGGAGCTGTTTTTT. This translates into CSALAYTGELFF.

The V and J genes are TRBV20-1 and TRBJ2-2; D gene uncertain. Trimming left V 3 bases short and J 4 bases short, with 12 bases between. The CDR3 contains 14 residues. Germline V gives CDR1 DFQATT, CDR2 SNEGSKA (reference sequence). CDR3 nucleotide sequence: TGCAGTGCTAGCTCTAACCAAGTCACCGGGGAGCTGTTTTTT. Its protein is CSASSNQVTGELFF.

This clonotype was detected many times. The chain combines TRBV7-2 with TRBJ2-7; D is possibly TRBD2 (6 bases). CDR1 is SGHTA, CDR2 FQGNSA, per germline. The CDR3 consists of 15 residues. V was cut by 5 bases and J by 2 bases, with 16 bases left in between. DNA for the CDR3: TGTGCCAGCAGCCGGGACTGGGACGCGGCCTACGAGCAGTACTTC. Its translation is CASSRDWDAAYEQYF.

This clonotype came up many times. CDR3 loop: CASSQGADQPQHF. CDR3 nucleotide sequence: TGTGCCAGCAGCCAGGGGGCGGATCAGCCCCAGCATTTT. This chain links TRBV7-3 with TRBJ1-5; 8 positions agree with TRBD1. Germline CDR1 and CDR2: SGHTA and FQGTGA. This CDR3 has 13 amino acids. The junction had 2 bases not matched to a gene; V was cut back by 5 bases and J by 5 bases.

A few counts support this clonotype. The V call is TRBV30, the J call TRBJ1-2, with 7 positions matching TRBD1. The junction had 16 bases not matched to a gene; V was cut back by 4 bases and J by 8 bases. The CDR3 is 15 residues long. Germline V lookup: CDR1 GTSNPN, CDR2 SVGIG (reference sequence). CDR3 region: CAWIARRDRPSGYTF. The CDR3 DNA reads TGTGCCTGGATCGCTAGAAGGGACAGACCATCCGGCTACACCTTC. The whole variable domain, remainder taken from reference TRBV30 and TRBJ1-2, is SQTIHQWPATLVQPVGSPLSLECTVEGTSNPNLYWYRQAAGRGLQLLFYSVGIGQISSEVPQNLSASRPQDRQFILSSKKLLLSDSGFYLCAWIARRDRPSGYTFGSGTRLTVV.

This clonotype was counted between two and nine times. The rearrangement uses TRBV20-1 and TRBJ1-1; D may be TRBD1 (6 bases). Germline V gene data show CDR1 as DFQATT and CDR2 as SNEGSKA (reference sequence). V was pared by 3 bases and J by 3 bases, with 20 bases between. This CDR3 is built from 16 residues. The CDR3 spells CSASRDTVARDTEAFF. The CDR3, as DNA: TGCAGTGCTAGTAGGGACACGGTGGCACGCGACACTGAAGCTTTCTTT.